The sequence of this T cell receptor (beta chain) was determined in a study of cytomegalovirus exposure and HLA in healthy donors (dated 2017 in TCRdb). Notes on the research overall: An earlier analysis of some 550 of the donors reported roughly 270 Gb of sequence data and 100 million to 140 million unique TCR beta sequences from around 200 million T cells. An early release covering just under 650 HLA-typed donors comprised approximately 300 gigabases of sequencing data and 85 million or so unique TCR sequences. Of the 300 to 500 genotyped donors, less than 85% were placed in the genetic ancestry cluster associated with self-reported Caucasian donors. The study was designed to test whether signatures of past pathogen exposure could be identified by cataloging public T cell receptors. Using immunosequencing, the study profiled T cell repertoires from fewer than 850 subjects and related those repertoires to cytomegalovirus serostatus. Besides the first cohort of roughly 640 subjects, a separate validation cohort made up of roughly 120 different subjects was used. The study combined high-throughput TCR immunosequencing, statistical association of individual TCRs with disease status, and machine learning to predict cytomegalovirus infection status. A later analysis re-examined previously published TCR beta repertoires from more than 650 donors and added high-resolution HLA genotyping to investigate patterns of TCR occurrence. The later analysis used no new phenotypic data to find candidate immune exposures, relying instead on TCR beta sequences and their occurrence across donors. An earlier analysis of 587 of the donors used high-throughput TCR beta sequencing to judge whether each TCR beta V gene segment behaved as functional or pseudogenic. Alongside the repertoire data, information on donor age, sex, ethnicity and CMV serostatus was compiled. A later genetic analysis took genome-wide SNP genotypes for about 65% of the 666 donors and used that subset as a discovery cohort. All discovery cohort repertoires had been generated on a single sequencing platform. Class I and class II HLA loci were covered by the typing at four-digit resolution. Typing coverage differed by locus: A, B, C, DRB1 and DQB1 were typed in about 620-630 donors, DQA1 in 500 to 550, DPA1 in roughly 590, and DPB1 in 450 to 480. Roughly five DR-DQ haplotypes were treated as single units for association and clustering because of strong linkage in the cohort. Across some 400 genotyped donors of the cohort, an average of about 220,000 unique TCR beta nucleotide sequences per donor were sequenced, and around 19% of those sequences were non-productive. General findings and caveats noted by the study authors: It was suggested by the authors that the approach could potentially be generalized to other disease states and immunological phenotypes. A total of 150 to 200 TCR beta chains were listed by the study as associated with cytomegalovirus. Presence/absence analyses assumed roughly uniform sequencing depth across donors, an assumption that may not hold. Immune exposure information for the cohort was limited to CMV serostatus. At a false discovery rate of 0.05, a later analysis linked under 20,000 TCR beta sequences to specific HLA alleles. The sequencing pipeline was judged likely to have produced a cluster of highly shared sequence variants as a technical artifact. Most TCR sequences were observed very rarely across donors, whereas some public TCRs were present in many individuals. In a later analysis, several top co-occurrence clusters were reported to appear linked to parvovirus B19, influenza, CMV and Epstein-Barr virus. Assigning TCR associations to individual alleles was difficult when HLA alleles, especially DR and DQ, strongly co-occurred. Some IMGT-functional V segments, including TRBV6-2 and TRBV6-3, could not be told apart with the 87-base-pair reads, so those segments were excluded. In vitro tests confirmed that a few of the cytomegalovirus-associated TCR beta chains recognize cytomegalovirus antigens. Because HLA typing was missing for some donors at each locus, association tests included only the typed subset. A further reported finding was that TCR beta sequences accurately predicted the HLA-A and HLA-B alleles for most subjects in the first cohort. Linkage disequilibrium might explain the correlated functional status among segregating V segments, but an unknown experimental factor could not be excluded. Most CMV-associated TCR beta chains appeared to be HLA-restricted in a later analysis, and the HLA associations seemed to be driven largely by CMV exposure. The classifier was reported to diagnose cytomegalovirus status with high specificity and sensitivity in both the original and validation cohorts. A later analysis found that HLA-associated TCR beta chains were more clonally expanded and had lower generation probabilities than equally common non-associated chains. In a later genetic analysis, fewer N-insertions in productive TCRs were reported among donors in an Asian-associated ancestry cluster than the approximately 670-donor mean. In this cohort, only TCR beta chains were sequenced, and detectable features were limited by the absence of alpha or paired-chain data. Around 16 rarely observed V segments, including chromosome 9 orphons, were excluded from the earlier analysis of just under 600 of the donors because counts were too low. In an earlier analysis of approximately 600 of the donors, most TCR beta V segments were observed in productive rearrangements about 90% or about 30% of the time, broadly matching IMGT annotations. A later analysis found that TCR association rates varied across HLA loci, with DRB1 alleles showing the most associated TCRs and HLA-C alleles the fewest. V-gene and J-gene trimming of TCR beta chains was associated with a missense DCLRE1C variant in a later genetic analysis, and the association was replicated in an independent cohort.

The CDR3, from cysteine to phenylalanine, totals 14 residues. Only CDR3 DNA remains: 42 bases, in frame from the first base. CDR1 MDHEN and CDR2 SYDVKM were looked up in the germline V gene. In total, more than 500 healthy bone marrow donors made up the cohort. At the time of sampling, every cohort member was nominally healthy, though immune exposures that went unrecorded were likely present. The donor was CMV seropositive and was included in the group of approximately 310 seropositive cohort members. A peripheral blood sample was collected from each donor, and TCR beta sequencing was performed on peripheral blood mononuclear cells. Genomic DNA extraction from the blood cell samples was performed with the Qiagen DNeasy Blood Extraction Kit. Details on this clone: The antigen it binds to is not known. The junction does not match germline at one end; this may be a read error.

Receptor libraries were prepared by the immunoSEQ multiplex PCR assay. A mixture of 60 forward primers for TCR Vbeta segments and 13 reverse primers for TCR Jbeta segments was used in the multiplex PCR. The CDR3 region of rearranged TCR beta genes was amplified from genomic DNA with a multiplex PCR assay. The amplified TCR beta libraries were sequenced on the Illumina HiSeq System as 87-base-pair reads. As for the original processing: A later analysis tallied approximately 87 million unique TCR beta chains across the roughly 610 repertoires, and approximately 12 million of those chains were shared by two or more donors. Raw reads were error-corrected and collapsed into unique sequences with a nearest-neighbor algorithm that merged closely related sequences to remove PCR and sequencing errors. To assign V, D and J gene segments, CDR3 sequences were aligned to IMGT reference sequences. For a sequence to be retained, a match of at least six nucleotides to both a V gene segment and a J gene segment was required. A rearrangement was called productive if the CDR3 had no stop codons and remained in frame with V and J, and every other rearrangement was called non-productive. Following IMGT convention, CDR3 was defined as the stretch from the second conserved V-encoded cysteine to the conserved J-encoded phenylalanine. The earlier analysis of about 620 of the donors excluded sequences that lacked an unambiguous match to a single V gene segment. In an earlier analysis of 587 of the donors, V segments were called functional above 56.7% productive rearrangements and were called segregating when the between-donor standard deviation exceeded 5%. A statistical classification framework was developed to diagnose cytomegalovirus status using the catalog of TCR beta chain sequences. In a later analysis, V and J genes were assigned by comparing TCR nucleotide sequences against IMGT/GENE-DB human TR gene sequences. A later analysis assigned CDR3 sequences and most-parsimonious VDJ recombination scenarios with the TCRdist pipeline. A later analysis defined each TCR beta chain by its CDR3 amino acid sequence plus V-gene family, and excluded reads lacking a unique V-gene family. As a way to deal with suspected cross-contamination and a sequencing artifact, a later analysis dropped approximately 570 nucleotide sequences that were highly shared and had low generation probability. For each public chain, a later analysis derived a clonal expansion index from normalized ranks of inferred template counts within each repertoire. In a later analysis, generation probabilities were computed with a VDJ recombination model fitted to out-of-frame rearrangements, and the resulting probabilities were checked against IGoR. A later analysis scored TCR-TCR, TCR-HLA and TCR-CMV co-occurrence with hypergeometric tests, applying a repertoire-size bias correction to TCR pairs. A later analysis estimated false discovery rates by permuting HLA or CMV assignments 20 times. In a later analysis, co-occurring TCRs were grouped with DBSCAN, and TCRdist sequence similarity was added when clustering was performed within HLA-allele-positive subsets. Repertoires with fewer than 30,000 or more than 120,000 public chains, plus five repertoires with anomalous nucleotide sharing, were excluded from co-occurrence clustering. TCRdb holds this immuneACCESS table with in-frame rearrangements only. Some clones are missing; in checked studies, unresolved V genes explain under half, and the rest has no known cause. V, J and clone size are taken as reported in that table, and D and trimming were inferred from the DNA itself. Counted in this sample were some 95,000 clones; 60% to 85% of them appeared once. 6.5% to 8% of the sample belongs to the ten largest clones.

The sample was PBMCs. The chain uses TRBV28 and TRBJ1-2; D gene: possibly TRBD1, on 5 matching bases. The source of this sequence is a man aged 50-60 years in good health and CMV-seropositive. The DNA sequence follows: TGTGCCAGCAGCCCTCCGGGACTCATTGAGGGCTACCCCTTC. It codes for CASSPPGLIEGYPF.